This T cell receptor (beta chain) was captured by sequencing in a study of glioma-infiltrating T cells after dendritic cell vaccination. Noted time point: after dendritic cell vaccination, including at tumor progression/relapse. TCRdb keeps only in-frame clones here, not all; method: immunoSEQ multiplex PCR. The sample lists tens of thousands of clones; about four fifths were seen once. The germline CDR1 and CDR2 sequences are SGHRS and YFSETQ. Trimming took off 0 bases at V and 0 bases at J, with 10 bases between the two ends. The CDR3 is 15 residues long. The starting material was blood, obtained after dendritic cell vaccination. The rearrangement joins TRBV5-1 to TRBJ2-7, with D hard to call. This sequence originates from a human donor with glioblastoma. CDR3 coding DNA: TGCGCCAGCAGCTTGGCCCCCACAGCCTCCTACGAGCAGTACTTC. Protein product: CASSLAPTASYEQYF. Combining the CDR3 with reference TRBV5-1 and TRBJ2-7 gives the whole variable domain KAGVTQTPRYLIKTRGQQVTLSCSPISGHRSVSWYQQTPGQGLQFLFEYFSETQRNKGNFPGRFSGRQFSNSRSEMNVSTLELGDSALYLCASSLAPTASYEQYFGPGTRLTVT.